These T cell receptor beta chains were read from a single sample in a study of beta chain features in type 1 diabetes. Only in-frame clones appear in the TCRdb table, and some are missing; sequencing was by immunoSEQ multiplex PCR. The sample includes over 150,000 clones, about a tenth seen only once; the top ten take more than 0.45%. The sequenced sample consisted of central memory CD4+ T cells from blood. These receptors came from a man aged 30 to 45 with type 1 diabetes. Both conserved end residues are part of each CDR3. Fields, in order: clone size, V gene, J gene, D gene, CDR3 DNA, CDR3 protein. The D gene is left open where the match is weak. Expanded clones get a size class; other rows say once, few or many, or leave the size out.

clone size: -
V gene: TRBV29-1
J gene: TRBJ1-3
D gene: TRBD1
CDR3 DNA: TGCAGCGCATGCGACAGGGCCTACGCTGGAAACACCATATATTTT
CDR3 protein: CSACDRAYAGNTIYF

clone size: few
V gene: TRBV27
J gene: TRBJ1-5
D gene: TRBD1
CDR3 DNA: TGTGCCAGCAGTCCACGACAGGGGAACGAAGCTCAGCCCCAGCATTTT
CDR3 protein: CASSPRQGNEAQPQHF

clone size: -
V gene: TRBV7-2
J gene: TRBJ2-7
D gene: TRBD1
CDR3 DNA: TGTGCCAGCGCAGGGGGTGACTACGAGCAGTACTTC
CDR3 protein: CASAGGDYEQYF

clone size: few
V gene: TRBV11-2
J gene: TRBJ2-5
D gene: -
CDR3 DNA: TGTGCCAGCAGCTTATACAACAGGGCAGAGACCCAGTACTTC
CDR3 protein: CASSLYNRAETQYF

clone size: few
V gene: TRBV30
J gene: TRBJ2-7
D gene: -
CDR3 DNA: TGTGCCTGGAGTGTAGTTGACAGTACCTACGAGCAGTACTTC
CDR3 protein: CAWSVVDSTYEQYF

clone size: few
V gene: TRBV18
J gene: TRBJ2-5
D gene: -
CDR3 DNA: TGTGCCAGCTCCCCAGGGACTCCCGCGGAGACCCAGTACTTC
CDR3 protein: CASSPGTPAETQYF

clone size: -
V gene: TRBV5-1
J gene: TRBJ1-2
D gene: -
CDR3 DNA: TGCGCCAGCAGTTTGGGGTTAACAAAAGTAGGCTACACCTTC
CDR3 protein: CASSLGLTKVGYTF

clone size: few
V gene: TRBV5-1
J gene: TRBJ1-4
D gene: TRBD1
CDR3 DNA: TGCGCCAGCAGCGTGGGACAGTTTAATGAAAAACTGTTTTTT
CDR3 protein: CASSVGQFNEKLFF

clone size: -
V gene: TRBV7-9
J gene: TRBJ2-7
D gene: -
CDR3 DNA: TGTGCCAGCAGCTTAATGAGGGAGCAGTACTTC
CDR3 protein: CASSLMREQYF

clone size: few
V gene: TRBV4-2
J gene: TRBJ2-7
D gene: -
CDR3 DNA: TGTGCCAGCAGCCAAGACAGGGGCCCGTTCTACGAGCAGTACTTC
CDR3 protein: CASSQDRGPFYEQYF

clone size: -
V gene: TRBV2
J gene: TRBJ1-1
D gene: -
CDR3 DNA: TGTGCCAGCCACAGGGAGAACACTGAAGCTTTCTTT
CDR3 protein: CASHRENTEAFF

clone size: -
V gene: TRBV19
J gene: TRBJ2-1
D gene: -
CDR3 DNA: TGTGCCAGTCGGCAGGGGATTAATAATGAGCAGTTCTTC
CDR3 protein: CASRQGINNEQFF

clone size: -
V gene: TRBV5-4
J gene: TRBJ1-1
D gene: TRBD1
CDR3 DNA: TGTGCCAGCAGCCCACCGGGACAGGGTTGGACTGAAGCTTTCTTT
CDR3 protein: CASSPPGQGWTEAFF

clone size: few
V gene: TRBV7-3
J gene: TRBJ2-3
D gene: TRBD2
CDR3 DNA: TGTGCCAGCAGCTTGACTAGCGGGGTCCGTCATACGCAGTATTTT
CDR3 protein: CASSLTSGVRHTQYF

clone size: few
V gene: TRBV7-9
J gene: TRBJ1-2
D gene: -
CDR3 DNA: TGTGCCAGCAGCGCTCGGACTGCGAACTATGGCTACACCTTC
CDR3 protein: CASSARTANYGYTF

clone size: few
V gene: TRBV30
J gene: TRBJ1-2
D gene: -
CDR3 DNA: TGTGCCTGGCATGGAGGAAAGTATAATGGCTACACCTTC
CDR3 protein: CAWHGGKYNGYTF

clone size: few
V gene: TRBV9
J gene: TRBJ2-3
D gene: TRBD1
CDR3 DNA: TGTGCCAGCAGCCCGGGACAGGGGATGGGAGATACGCAGTATTTT
CDR3 protein: CASSPGQGMGDTQYF

clone size: few
V gene: TRBV9
J gene: TRBJ2-2
D gene: TRBD2
CDR3 DNA: TGTGCCAGTCGTAGGACTAGGGACACCGGGGAGCTGTTTTTT
CDR3 protein: CASRRTRDTGELFF

clone size: -
V gene: TRBV6-4
J gene: TRBJ1-5
D gene: -
CDR3 DNA: TGTGCCAGCAGTGACTCGAGTCCAGGGGCGTTTTATTGGGCCCAGCATTTT
CDR3 protein: CASSDSSPGAFYWAQHF

clone size: -
V gene: TRBV2
J gene: TRBJ2-3
D gene: -
CDR3 DNA: TGTGCCAGCAGTGCAATGAGCACAGATACGCAGTATTTT
CDR3 protein: CASSAMSTDTQYF

clone size: few
V gene: TRBV7-9
J gene: TRBJ2-7
D gene: -
CDR3 DNA: TGTGCCAGCAGCTTATTGGCGGGCATGGTTCTTGTCGAGCAGTACTTC
CDR3 protein: CASSLLAGMVLVEQYF

clone size: -
V gene: TRBV7-3
J gene: TRBJ2-7
D gene: TRBD2
CDR3 DNA: TGTGCCAGCAGTCCCAGTAGCGGGAGCTACGAGCAGTACTTC
CDR3 protein: CASSPSSGSYEQYF

clone size: few
V gene: TRBV28
J gene: TRBJ2-1
D gene: -
CDR3 DNA: TGTGCCAGTCTCACGAGCGAAAATGAGCAGTTCTTC
CDR3 protein: CASLTSENEQFF

clone size: -
V gene: TRBV6-1
J gene: TRBJ2-3
D gene: -
CDR3 DNA: TGTGCCAGCAGTGAAGCGTTACGATGGCAGGTTGCAGATACGCAGTATTTT
CDR3 protein: CASSEALRWQVADTQYF

clone size: -
V gene: TRBV27
J gene: TRBJ2-3
D gene: -
CDR3 DNA: TGTGCCAGCAGCCACTCAGGCGTAGATACGCAGTATTTT
CDR3 protein: CASSHSGVDTQYF

clone size: -
V gene: TRBV4-2
J gene: TRBJ2-7
D gene: -
CDR3 DNA: TGTGCCAGCAGCCAGGGCGGGGTCTCCTACGAGCAGTACTTC
CDR3 protein: CASSQGGVSYEQYF

clone size: -
V gene: TRBV28
J gene: TRBJ1-2
D gene: -
CDR3 DNA: TGTGCCAGCAGTTTAGAGGTAATGGACTATGGCTACACCTTC
CDR3 protein: CASSLEVMDYGYTF

clone size: -
V gene: TRBV2
J gene: TRBJ2-3
D gene: -
CDR3 DNA: TGTGCCAGCAGGAGGGTCCGAGATACGCAGTATTTT
CDR3 protein: CASRRVRDTQYF

clone size: few
V gene: TRBV7-2
J gene: TRBJ2-1
D gene: -
CDR3 DNA: TGTGCCAGCAGCGTGGACCAGCGGGAGCAGTTCTTC
CDR3 protein: CASSVDQREQFF

clone size: few
V gene: TRBV30
J gene: TRBJ2-1
D gene: -
CDR3 DNA: TGTGCCTGGAGTAAGGGGCAAAGCTCCTACAATGAGCAGTTCTTC
CDR3 protein: CAWSKGQSSYNEQFF

clone size: -
V gene: TRBV7-9
J gene: TRBJ2-2
D gene: TRBD2
CDR3 DNA: TGTGCCAGCACCCCAAGCGGGGAAACCGGGGAGCTGTTTTTT
CDR3 protein: CASTPSGETGELFF

clone size: few
V gene: TRBV7-2
J gene: TRBJ2-5
D gene: TRBD2
CDR3 DNA: TGTGCCAGCAGCCCGGGACTAGCGGGAGATCGGGAGACCCAGTACTTC
CDR3 protein: CASSPGLAGDRETQYF

clone size: few
V gene: TRBV19
J gene: TRBJ1-2
D gene: TRBD1
CDR3 DNA: TGTGCCAGTAGTATCTCATCAGGGGGCTATGGCTACACCTTC
CDR3 protein: CASSISSGGYGYTF

clone size: few
V gene: TRBV7-2
J gene: TRBJ1-2
D gene: -
CDR3 DNA: TGTGCCAGCAGCTTAGTGTGGCAGGGTAATGGTGGCTACACCTTC
CDR3 protein: CASSLVWQGNGGYTF

clone size: few
V gene: TRBV2
J gene: TRBJ2-1
D gene: -
CDR3 DNA: TGTGCCAGCAGTGAAGCCGTCAATGAGCAGTTCTTC
CDR3 protein: CASSEAVNEQFF

clone size: few
V gene: TRBV18
J gene: TRBJ2-1
D gene: TRBD2
CDR3 DNA: TGTGCCAGCTCACCACCGAGACTTAGCGGGAGTGCCAACAGTGAGCAGTTCTTC
CDR3 protein: CASSPPRLSGSANSEQFF

clone size: -
V gene: TRBV5-4
J gene: TRBJ2-1
D gene: TRBD2
CDR3 DNA: TGTGCCAGCAGCCCTATAGCGGGGGGTTCCTACAATGAGCAGTTCTTC
CDR3 protein: CASSPIAGGSYNEQFF

clone size: few
V gene: TRBV6-1
J gene: TRBJ2-1
D gene: TRBD2
CDR3 DNA: TGTGCCAGCAGTGAATTCGTTCCCGGGACTAGCGGATCAGAGCAGTTCTTC
CDR3 protein: CASSEFVPGTSGSEQFF

clone size: few
V gene: TRBV6-1
J gene: TRBJ2-5
D gene: TRBD2
CDR3 DNA: TGTGCCAGCAGTGGGGGACTAGCGGGTGAAGAGACCCAGTACTTC
CDR3 protein: CASSGGLAGEETQYF

clone size: few
V gene: TRBV15
J gene: TRBJ2-7
D gene: -
CDR3 DNA: TGTGCCACCAGCAGAGATGTCACAAACTACGAGCAGTACTTC
CDR3 protein: CATSRDVTNYEQYF

clone size: few
V gene: TRBV9
J gene: TRBJ2-3
D gene: TRBD2
CDR3 DNA: TGTGCCAGCAGCTCCTCAAGCGGGATGGTAGCAGATACGCAGTATTTT
CDR3 protein: CASSSSSGMVADTQYF

clone size: -
V gene: TRBV11-2
J gene: TRBJ2-1
D gene: TRBD2
CDR3 DNA: TGTGCCAGCAGCGGAGCGGGAGATCTGAATGAGCAGTTCTTC
CDR3 protein: CASSGAGDLNEQFF

clone size: -
V gene: TRBV19
J gene: TRBJ2-3
D gene: -
CDR3 DNA: TGTGCCAGTAGTATCCGGGGTAGCTTAGGCACAGATACGCAGTATTTT
CDR3 protein: CASSIRGSLGTDTQYF

clone size: -
V gene: TRBV5-4
J gene: TRBJ2-1
D gene: TRBD2
CDR3 DNA: TGTGCCAGCAGCTCGGGGGGACTAGCGGGATACAATGAGCAGTTCTTC
CDR3 protein: CASSSGGLAGYNEQFF

clone size: few
V gene: TRBV2
J gene: TRBJ1-1
D gene: -
CDR3 DNA: TGTGCCGGATCGGAGGAAATGAACACTGAAGCTTTCTTT
CDR3 protein: CAGSEEMNTEAFF

clone size: few
V gene: TRBV5-6
J gene: TRBJ2-1
D gene: TRBD2
CDR3 DNA: TGTGCCAGCAGCCATAGCGGGAGGGCCTTCGGTGAGCAGTTCTTC
CDR3 protein: CASSHSGRAFGEQFF

clone size: -
V gene: TRBV11-3
J gene: TRBJ2-1
D gene: TRBD2
CDR3 DNA: TGTGCCAGCAGCTTAGGCGGGGGTGACTACAATGAGCAGTTCTTC
CDR3 protein: CASSLGGGDYNEQFF

clone size: few
V gene: TRBV9
J gene: TRBJ2-1
D gene: TRBD2
CDR3 DNA: TGTGCCAGCAGCAGGGGGCTCACTAGCGGGCATGAGCAGTTCTTC
CDR3 protein: CASSRGLTSGHEQFF

clone size: few
V gene: TRBV5-1
J gene: TRBJ2-3
D gene: TRBD2
CDR3 DNA: TGCGCCAGCAGCATCAAGCGGGGGGGGACAAGCACAGATACGCAGTATTTT
CDR3 protein: CASSIKRGGTSTDTQYF

clone size: few
V gene: TRBV5-1
J gene: TRBJ2-6
D gene: -
CDR3 DNA: TGCGCCAGCAGCTTGGATAGGGCCAACGTCCTGACTTTC
CDR3 protein: CASSLDRANVLTF

clone size: few
V gene: TRBV2
J gene: TRBJ2-3
D gene: TRBD1
CDR3 DNA: TGTGCCAGCAGTCCGGGACAGGGGACGACAGATACGCAGTATTTT
CDR3 protein: CASSPGQGTTDTQYF

clone size: few
V gene: TRBV14
J gene: TRBJ2-4
D gene: TRBD2
CDR3 DNA: TGTGCCAGCAGCCAAAACAACGGGGGGATTCAGTACTTC
CDR3 protein: CASSQNNGGIQYF